This T cell receptor beta chain emerged from a study of blood T cells in healthy people across ages. For the second PCR, which ran for about 7 to 12 cycles, a sample-barcoded 5' primer and a J-beta primer mix were used. TCRdb re-called the 5' RACE reads through MiXCR, storing one row per CDR3 protein. The data show 1,500,000 or so distinct CDR3 sequences, 59% seen once. This clonotype was observed a handful of times. Germline V gene data show CDR1 as DFQATT and CDR2 as SNEGSKA (reference sequence). The CDR3 extends over 16 amino acids. V shed 4 bases, J shed 4 bases, and the junction held 14 bases outside the gene matches.

Sequencing was done on a sample of blood. This receptor was identified in a man aged 18 to 29 in good health. This chain joins TRBV20-1 and TRBJ2-5; TRBD2 agrees at 8 bases. Here the CDR3 DNA reads TGCAGTGCTATTGTAAGCGGGAGTGGAGGCGGAGAGACCCAGTACTTC. It encodes CSAIVSGSGGGETQYF.